This T cell receptor beta chain came from a study of CD8+CD57+ T cells in acquired aplastic anemia. At the level of the study: Sorting CD4+ and CD8+ cells gave DNA averaging about 3.3 ug.

The use of genomic DNA as template underpinned the TCR beta VDJ and CDR3 profiling. TCRdb ran MiXCR on the reads and lists one entry per CDR3 protein. The table records approximately 470,000 distinct CDR3 sequences, around 32% of them present only once. Overall study findings and caveats: Shared by patients and controls, almost 30 CD8+ CDR3s were abundant in patients. Significant differences in CD8+ Simpson's diversity were not observed between patients and controls.

This clonotype appeared many times. Its antigen is unknown. V lost 10 bases and J lost 6; bases outside the gene matches: 11. Germline lookup yields CDR1 SNHLY and CDR2 FYNNEI. The CDR3 is 13 residues long. CD8+CD57+ cell expansion had been shown by flow cytometry in patients chosen for sequencing. Among the patients, none had received any therapy at the time of blood sampling. The rearrangement links TRBV2 to TRBJ1-1; TRBD1 agrees at 7 bases. This TCR came from a human donor with aplastic anemia. The sequencing sample was made of sorted CD4+, CD8+, or CD8+CD57+ T cells (not recorded which) from PBMCs. CDR3 nucleotide sequence: TGTGCCAACTCGGACAGGCGTTATGCTGAAGCTTTCTTT. Amino acid sequence: CANSDRRYAEAFF. The whole variable domain, filled in from reference TRBV2 and TRBJ1-1, reads EPEVTQTPSHQVTQMGQEVILRCVPISNHLYFYWYRQILGQKVEFLVSFYNNEISEKSEIFDDQFSVERPDGSNFTLKIRSTKLEDSAMYFCANSDRRYAEAFFGQGTRLTVV.